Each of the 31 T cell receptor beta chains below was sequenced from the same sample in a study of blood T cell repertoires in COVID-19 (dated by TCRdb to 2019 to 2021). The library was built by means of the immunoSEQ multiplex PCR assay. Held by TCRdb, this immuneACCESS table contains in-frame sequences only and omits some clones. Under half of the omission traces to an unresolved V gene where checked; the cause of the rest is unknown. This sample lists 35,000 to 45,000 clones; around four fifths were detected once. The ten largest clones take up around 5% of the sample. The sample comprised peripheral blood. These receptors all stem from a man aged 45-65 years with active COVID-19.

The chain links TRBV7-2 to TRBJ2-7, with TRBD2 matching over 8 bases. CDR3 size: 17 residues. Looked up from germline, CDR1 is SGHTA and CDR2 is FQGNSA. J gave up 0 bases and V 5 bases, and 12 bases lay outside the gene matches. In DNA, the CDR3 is TGTGCCAGCAGCCCCAGTAGATTAGCGGGAAGCTCCTACGAGCAGTACTTC. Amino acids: CASSPSRLAGSSYEQYF.

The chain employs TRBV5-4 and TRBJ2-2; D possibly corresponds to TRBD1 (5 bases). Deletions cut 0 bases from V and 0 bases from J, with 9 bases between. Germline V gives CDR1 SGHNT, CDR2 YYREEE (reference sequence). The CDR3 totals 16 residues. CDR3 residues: CASSLDIGANTGELFF. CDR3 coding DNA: TGTGCCAGCAGCTTGGATATAGGGGCGAACACCGGGGAGCTGTTTTTT.

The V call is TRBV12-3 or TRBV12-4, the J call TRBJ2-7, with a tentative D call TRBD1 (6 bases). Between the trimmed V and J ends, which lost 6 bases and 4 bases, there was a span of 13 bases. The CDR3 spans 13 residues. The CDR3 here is CASRSTGSYEQYF. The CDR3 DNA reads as TGTGCCAGCAGGAGCACAGGGTCTTACGAGCAGTACTTC.

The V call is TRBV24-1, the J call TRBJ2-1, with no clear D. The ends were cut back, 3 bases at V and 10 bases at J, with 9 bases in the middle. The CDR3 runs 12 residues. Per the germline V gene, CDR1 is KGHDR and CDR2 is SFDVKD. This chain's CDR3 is CATSDTNPEQFF. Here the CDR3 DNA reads TGTGCCACCAGTGATACAAACCCGGAGCAGTTCTTC.

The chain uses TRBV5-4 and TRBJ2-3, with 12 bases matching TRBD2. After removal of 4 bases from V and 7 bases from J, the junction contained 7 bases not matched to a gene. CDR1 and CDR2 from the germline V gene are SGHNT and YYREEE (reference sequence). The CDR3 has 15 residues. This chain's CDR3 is CASSLPTSGGYTQYF. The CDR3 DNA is TGTGCCAGCAGCCTTCCGACTAGCGGGGGTTATACGCAGTATTTT.

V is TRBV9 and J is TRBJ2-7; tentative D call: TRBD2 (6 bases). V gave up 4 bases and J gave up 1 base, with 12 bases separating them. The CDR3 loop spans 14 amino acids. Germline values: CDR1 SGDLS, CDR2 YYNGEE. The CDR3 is CASSSRGWSYEQYF. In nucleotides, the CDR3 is TGTGCCAGCAGCTCCCGGGGGTGGTCCTACGAGCAGTACTTC.

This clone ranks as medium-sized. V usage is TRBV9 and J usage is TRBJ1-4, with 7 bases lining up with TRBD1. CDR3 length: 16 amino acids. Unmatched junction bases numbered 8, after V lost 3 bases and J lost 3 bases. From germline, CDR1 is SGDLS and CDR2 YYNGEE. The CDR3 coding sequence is TGTGCCAGCAGCGAGAAACCAGGGGGATCTAATGAAAAACTGTTTTTT. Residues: CASSEKPGGSNEKLFF.

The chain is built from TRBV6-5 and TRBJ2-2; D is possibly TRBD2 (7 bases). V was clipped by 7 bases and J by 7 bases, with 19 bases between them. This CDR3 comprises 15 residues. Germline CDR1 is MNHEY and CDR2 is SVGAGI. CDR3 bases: TGTGCCAGCATGGGTTGGGGGGGGGCCATCGGGGAGCTGTTTTTT. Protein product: CASMGWGGAIGELFF.

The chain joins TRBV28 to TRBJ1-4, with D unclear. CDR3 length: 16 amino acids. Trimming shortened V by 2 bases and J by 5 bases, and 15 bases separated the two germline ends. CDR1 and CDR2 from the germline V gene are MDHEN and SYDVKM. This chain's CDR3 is CASSLEGSVPNEKLFF. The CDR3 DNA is TGTGCCAGCAGTTTAGAGGGATCAGTCCCGAATGAAAAACTGTTTTTT.

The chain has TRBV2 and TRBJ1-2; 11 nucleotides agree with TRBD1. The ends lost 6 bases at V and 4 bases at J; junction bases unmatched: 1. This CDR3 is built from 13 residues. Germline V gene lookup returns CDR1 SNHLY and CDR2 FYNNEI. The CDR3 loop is CASRGTGGYGYTF. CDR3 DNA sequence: TGTGCCAGCAGAGGGACAGGGGGCTATGGCTACACCTTC. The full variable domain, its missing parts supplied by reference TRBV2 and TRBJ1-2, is EPEVTQTPSHQVTQMGQEVILRCVPISNHLYFYWYRQILGQKVEFLVSFYNNEISEKSEIFDDQFSVERPDGSNFTLKIRSTKLEDSAMYFCASRGTGGYGYTFGSGTRLTVV.

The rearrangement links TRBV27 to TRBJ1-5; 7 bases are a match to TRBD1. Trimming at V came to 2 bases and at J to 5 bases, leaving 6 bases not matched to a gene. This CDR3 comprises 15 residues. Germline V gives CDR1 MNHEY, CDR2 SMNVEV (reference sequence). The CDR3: CASSLVRGQDQPQHF. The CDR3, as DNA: TGTGCCAGCAGTTTAGTTAGGGGGCAGGATCAGCCCCAGCATTTT.

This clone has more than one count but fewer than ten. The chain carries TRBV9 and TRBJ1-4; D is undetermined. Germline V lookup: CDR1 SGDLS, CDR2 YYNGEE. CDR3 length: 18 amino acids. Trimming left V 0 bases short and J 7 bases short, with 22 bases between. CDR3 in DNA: TGTGCCAGCAGCGTAGAACCGGGGTCTTACCGCCTGGGTGAAAAACTGTTTTTT. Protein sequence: CASSVEPGSYRLGEKLFF.

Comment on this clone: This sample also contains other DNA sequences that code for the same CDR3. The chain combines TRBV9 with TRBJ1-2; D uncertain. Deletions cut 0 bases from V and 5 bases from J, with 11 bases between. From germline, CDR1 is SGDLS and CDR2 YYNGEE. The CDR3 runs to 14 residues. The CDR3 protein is CASSVGSGLYGYTF. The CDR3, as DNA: TGTGCCAGCAGCGTAGGCTCAGGATTATATGGCTACACCTTC.

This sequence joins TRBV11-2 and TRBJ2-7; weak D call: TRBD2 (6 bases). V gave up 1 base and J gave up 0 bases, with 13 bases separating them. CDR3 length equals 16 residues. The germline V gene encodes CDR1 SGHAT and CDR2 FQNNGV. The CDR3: CASSLGAPGDSYEQYF. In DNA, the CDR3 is TGTGCCAGCAGCTTAGGGGCACCGGGAGACTCCTACGAGCAGTACTTC.

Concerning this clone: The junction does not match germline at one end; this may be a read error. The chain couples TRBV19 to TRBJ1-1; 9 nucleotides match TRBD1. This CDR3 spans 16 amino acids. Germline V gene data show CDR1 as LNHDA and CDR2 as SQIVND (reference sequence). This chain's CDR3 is CASYTGTGSMKTEAFF. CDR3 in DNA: TGTGCCAGTTACACCGGGACAGGGAGCATGAAAACTGAAGCTTTCTTT.

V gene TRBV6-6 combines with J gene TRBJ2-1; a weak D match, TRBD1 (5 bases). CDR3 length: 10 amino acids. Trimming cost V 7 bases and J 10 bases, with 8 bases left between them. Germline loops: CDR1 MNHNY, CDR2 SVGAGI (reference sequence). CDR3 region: CASKNREQFF. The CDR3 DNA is TGTGCCAGCAAAAACAGGGAGCAGTTCTTC.

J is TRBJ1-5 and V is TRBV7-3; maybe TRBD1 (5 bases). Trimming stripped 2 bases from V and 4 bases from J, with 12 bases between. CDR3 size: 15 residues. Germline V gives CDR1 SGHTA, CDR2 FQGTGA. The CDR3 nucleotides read TGTGCCAGCAGCTTACAGGGTGGTGGGAATCAGCCCCAGCATTTT. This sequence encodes CASSLQGGGNQPQHF.

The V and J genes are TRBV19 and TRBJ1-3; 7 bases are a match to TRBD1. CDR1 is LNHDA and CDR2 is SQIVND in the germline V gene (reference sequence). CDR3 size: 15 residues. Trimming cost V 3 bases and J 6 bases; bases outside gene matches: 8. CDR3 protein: CASSIGTVTLNTIYF. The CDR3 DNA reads TGTGCCAGTAGTATCGGGACAGTTACTTTAAACACCATATATTTT.

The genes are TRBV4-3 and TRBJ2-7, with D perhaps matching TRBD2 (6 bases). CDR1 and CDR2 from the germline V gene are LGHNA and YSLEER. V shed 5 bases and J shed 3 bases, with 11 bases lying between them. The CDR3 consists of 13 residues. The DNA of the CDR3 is TGCGCCAGCAGCTCACTGGGGGGCTACGAGCAGTACTTC. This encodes CASSSLGGYEQYF.

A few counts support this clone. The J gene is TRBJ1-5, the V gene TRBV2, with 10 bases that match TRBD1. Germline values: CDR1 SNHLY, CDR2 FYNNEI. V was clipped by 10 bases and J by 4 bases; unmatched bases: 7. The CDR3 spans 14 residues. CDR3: CATKRDRGNQPQHF. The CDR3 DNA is TGTGCCACCAAAAGGGACAGGGGTAATCAGCCCCAGCATTTT.

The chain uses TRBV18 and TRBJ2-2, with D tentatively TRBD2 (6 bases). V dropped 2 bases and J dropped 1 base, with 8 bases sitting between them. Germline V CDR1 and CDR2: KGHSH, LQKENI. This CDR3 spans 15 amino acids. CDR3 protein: CASSPREVNTGELFF. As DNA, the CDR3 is TGTGCCAGCTCACCAAGGGAGGTGAACACCGGGGAGCTGTTTTTT.

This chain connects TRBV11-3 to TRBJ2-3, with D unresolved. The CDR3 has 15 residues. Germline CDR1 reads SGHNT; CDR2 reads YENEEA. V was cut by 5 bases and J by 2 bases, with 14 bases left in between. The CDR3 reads CASSRRLGDTDTQYF. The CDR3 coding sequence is TGTGCCAGCAGCAGGCGACTTGGCGACACAGATACGCAGTATTTT.

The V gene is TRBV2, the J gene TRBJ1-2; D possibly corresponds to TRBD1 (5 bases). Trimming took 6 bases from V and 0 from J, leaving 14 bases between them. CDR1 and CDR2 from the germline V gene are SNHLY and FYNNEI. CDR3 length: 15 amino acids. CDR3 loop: CASSAAEGTNYGYTF. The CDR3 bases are TGTGCCAGCAGCGCCGCGGAGGGGACTAACTATGGCTACACCTTC.

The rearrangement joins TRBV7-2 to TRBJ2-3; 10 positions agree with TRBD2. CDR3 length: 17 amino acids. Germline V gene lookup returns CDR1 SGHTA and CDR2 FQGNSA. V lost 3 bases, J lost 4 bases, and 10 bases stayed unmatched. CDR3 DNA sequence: TGTGCCAGCAGCTTTGCTTTGAAGCGGGAGGGTCCAGATACGCAGTATTTT. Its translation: CASSFALKREGPDTQYF. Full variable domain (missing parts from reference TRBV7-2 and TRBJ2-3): GAGVSQSPSNKVTEKGKDVELRCDPISGHTALYWYRQSLGQGLEFLIYFQGNSAPDKSGLPSDRFSAERTGGSVSTLTIQRTQQEDSAVYLCASSFALKREGPDTQYFGPGTRLTVL.

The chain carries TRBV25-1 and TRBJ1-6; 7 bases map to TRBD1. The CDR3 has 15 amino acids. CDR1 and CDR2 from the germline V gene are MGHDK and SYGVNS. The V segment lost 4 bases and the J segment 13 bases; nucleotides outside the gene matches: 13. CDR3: CASSVGTDRVAPLHF. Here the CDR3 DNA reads TGTGCCAGCAGTGTGGGGACAGACCGCGTGGCGCCCCTCCACTTT.

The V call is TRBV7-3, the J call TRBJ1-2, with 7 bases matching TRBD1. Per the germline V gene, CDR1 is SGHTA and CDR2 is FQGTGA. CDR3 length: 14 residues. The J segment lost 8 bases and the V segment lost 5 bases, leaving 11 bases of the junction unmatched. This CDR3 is CASSPNRDSGGYTF. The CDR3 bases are TGTGCCAGCAGCCCAAACCGGGACAGTGGGGGCTACACCTTC.

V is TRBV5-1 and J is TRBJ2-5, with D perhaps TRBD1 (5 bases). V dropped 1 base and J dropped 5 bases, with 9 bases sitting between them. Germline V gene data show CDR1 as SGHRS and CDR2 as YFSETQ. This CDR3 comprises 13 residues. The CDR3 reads CASSLQGAETQYF. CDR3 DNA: TGCGCCAGCAGCTTGCAGGGCGCGGAGACCCAGTACTTC. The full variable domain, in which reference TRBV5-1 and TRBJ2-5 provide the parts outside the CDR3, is KAGVTQTPRYLIKTRGQQVTLSCSPISGHRSVSWYQQTPGQGLQFLFEYFSETQRNKGNFPGRFSGRQFSNSRSEMNVSTLELGDSALYLCASSLQGAETQYFGPGTRLLVL.

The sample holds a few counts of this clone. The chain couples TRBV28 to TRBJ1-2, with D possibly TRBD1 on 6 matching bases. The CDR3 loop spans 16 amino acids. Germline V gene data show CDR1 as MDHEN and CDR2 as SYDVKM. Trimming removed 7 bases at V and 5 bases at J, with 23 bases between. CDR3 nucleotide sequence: TGTGCCAGCAACCCCGCCGGGGGGCGCAGGGGATATGGCTACACCTTC. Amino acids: CASNPAGGRRGYGYTF.

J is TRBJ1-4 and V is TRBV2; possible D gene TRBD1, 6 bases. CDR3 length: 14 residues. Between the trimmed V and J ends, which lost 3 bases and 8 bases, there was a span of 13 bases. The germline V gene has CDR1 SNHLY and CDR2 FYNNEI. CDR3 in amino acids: CASSENRVGEKLFF. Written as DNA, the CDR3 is TGTGCCAGCAGTGAGAACAGGGTGGGAGAAAAACTGTTTTTT.

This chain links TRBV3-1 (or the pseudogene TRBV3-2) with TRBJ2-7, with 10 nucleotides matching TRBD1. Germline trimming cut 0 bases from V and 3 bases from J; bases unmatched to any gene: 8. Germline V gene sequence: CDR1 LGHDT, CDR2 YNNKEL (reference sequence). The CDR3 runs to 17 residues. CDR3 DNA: TGTGCCAGCAGCCAAGAAAGGGGGGGACAGGGGCTCTACGAGCAGTACTTC. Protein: CASSQERGGQGLYEQYF.

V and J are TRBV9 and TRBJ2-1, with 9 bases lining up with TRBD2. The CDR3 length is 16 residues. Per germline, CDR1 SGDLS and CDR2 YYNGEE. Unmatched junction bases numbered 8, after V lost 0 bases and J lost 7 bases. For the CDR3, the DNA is TGTGCCAGCAGCGTAGAAGCGGGGGGAATGAATAATGAGCAGTTCTTC. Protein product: CASSVEAGGMNNEQFF.